Detailed here is one T cell receptor (beta chain). This entry belongs to a study of T cell clonotyping in hematopoietic cell transplantation. Germline assignment: CDR1 LNHDA and CDR2 SQIVND (reference sequence). The ends were cut back, 10 bases at V and 1 base at J, with 9 bases in the middle. This CDR3 region has 12 residues. The assay was immunoSEQ multiplex PCR, and TCRdb's table has in-frame clones only and misses some. The profile covers over 10,000 clones, with roughly 45% appearing a single time and over 9.5% taken by the ten largest. V usage is TRBV19 and J usage is TRBJ2-3; TRBD1 is a possible D gene (5 bases). This TCR was recovered from a man in his fifties or sixties in good health. Some clones in this sample may be carry-over from other donors' samples. Sample: peripheral blood mononuclear cells. Here the CDR3 reads CATPRGTDTQYF. CDR3 nucleotide sequence: TGTGCCACCCCCAGGGGCACAGATACGCAGTATTTT.